This is a list of T cell receptor beta chains from one sample in a study of blood T cell repertoires in COVID-19. The data were produced by immunoSEQ multiplex PCR, yet TCRdb's version contains in-frame clones alone and is incomplete. The table has about 370,000 clones, roughly 86% seen once. The sample taken for sequencing was PBMCs or T cells enriched from blood (not recorded which). Receptors were obtained from a woman aged 25 to 45 who had recovered from COVID-19. CDR3s include the opening cysteine and the closing phenylalanine or tryptophan. A D gene is named only where the DNA matches it firmly. Not every row has a clone size; where given, it reads once, few, many or a size class.

v_gene	abundance	j_gene	d_gene	CDR3aa	CDR3nt
TRBV7-9	.	TRBJ2-1	.	CASSGRQELGEQFF	TGTGCCAGCAGCGGCCGACAGGAGCTGGGTGAGCAGTTCTTC
TRBV19	.	TRBJ2-1	TRBD2	CASSIVLGSGGLNEQFF	TGTGCCAGTAGTATTGTGTTAGGTAGCGGGGGCCTTAATGAGCAGTTCTTC
TRBV7-9	.	TRBJ1-3	TRBD1	CASSMGQGRNTIYF	TGTGCCAGCAGCATGGGACAGGGCAGAAACACCATATATTTT
TRBV27	.	TRBJ1-3	.	CASSPRAGVTGNTIYF	TGTGCCAGCAGCCCCCGGGCAGGGGTGACTGGAAACACCATATATTTT
TRBV27	.	TRBJ2-2	.	CASSLSGRLGAVTGELFF	TGTGCCAGCAGTTTATCGGGGCGGCTGGGGGCGGTCACCGGGGAGCTGTTTTTT
TRBV29-1	.	TRBJ2-2	TRBD2	CSVEVLAGFNTGELFF	TGCAGCGTTGAAGTACTAGCGGGATTCAACACCGGGGAGCTGTTTTTT
TRBV9	few	TRBJ1-6	.	CASSVATSPYNSPLHF	TGTGCCAGCAGCGTAGCTACTAGCCCTTATAATTCACCCCTCCACTTT
TRBV5-4	many	TRBJ1-2	.	CASSLATGTDGYTF	TGTGCCAGCAGCTTGGCCACAGGGACGGATGGCTACACCTTC
TRBV21-1	.	TRBJ2-1	.	CASSGRDKSSYNEQFF	TGTGCCAGCAGCGGCCGGGACAAGAGCTCCTACAATGAGCAGTTCTTC
TRBV12-5	.	TRBJ1-5	.	CASGSGTYSNQPQHF	TGTGCTAGTGGTTCCGGGACATATAGCAATCAGCCCCAGCATTTT
TRBV7-9	.	TRBJ2-7	TRBD1	CASSNRDRASYEQYF	TGTGCCAGCAGCAACCGGGACAGGGCCTCCTACGAGCAGTACTTC
TRBV20-1	.	TRBJ1-1	.	CSATQGKAFF	TGCAGTGCTACACAGGGAAAGGCTTTCTTT
TRBV6-5	once	TRBJ1-4	.	CASGRMYEKLFF	TGTGCCAGCGGGAGGATGTATGAAAAACTGTTTTTT
TRBV5-1	.	TRBJ1-2	TRBD1	CASSFARGSHGYTF	TGCGCCAGCAGCTTTGCCAGGGGGTCCCATGGCTACACCTTC
TRBV18	.	TRBJ1-2	TRBD1	CASSPPLAGGRGYTF	TGTGCCAGCTCACCACCGCTCGCAGGGGGCCGTGGCTACACCTTC
TRBV19	.	TRBJ2-3	TRBD2	CASSTTGLAGSTDTQYF	TGTGCCAGTAGTACAACGGGACTAGCGGGTAGCACAGATACGCAGTATTTT
TRBV10-3	few	TRBJ2-7	TRBD1	CAIRADRGPWEQYF	TGTGCCATCAGAGCGGACAGGGGGCCGTGGGAGCAGTACTTC
TRBV7-8	.	TRBJ2-1	.	CASSLWAPGSSYNEQFF	TGTGCCAGCAGCTTATGGGCCCCCGGGAGCTCCTACAATGAGCAGTTCTTC
TRBV20-1	.	TRBJ1-1	.	CSAARGTEAFF	TGCAGTGCCGCTCGAGGGACTGAAGCTTTCTTT
TRBV2	.	TRBJ1-1	.	CASLPGENNEAFF	TGTGCCAGTCTCCCAGGGGAAAATAATGAAGCTTTCTTT
TRBV27	few	TRBJ1-1	.	CASSPRQTVNTEAFF	TGTGCCAGCAGTCCCCGACAGACGGTGAACACTGAAGCTTTCTTT
TRBV19	.	TRBJ1-3	TRBD1	CASSPTGVGNTIYF	TGTGCCAGTAGTCCGACAGGGGTCGGAAACACCATATATTTT
TRBV7-2	.	TRBJ2-7	TRBD2	CASSLVSGDAYEQYF	TGTGCCAGCAGCTTAGTCAGCGGGGATGCTTACGAGCAGTACTTC
TRBV9	.	TRBJ1-1	.	CASSVQGSNTEAFF	TGTGCCAGCAGCGTTCAGGGGTCCAACACTGAAGCTTTCTTT
TRBV6-2/TRBV6-3	.	TRBJ2-1	.	CASSFPGGPYNEQFF	TGTGCCAGCAGTTTCCCGGGGGGCCCCTACAATGAGCAGTTCTTC
TRBV21-1	.	TRBJ2-6	.	CASSNIRTGSGNVLTF	TGTGCCAGCAGCAACATCCGGACAGGGTCCGGCAACGTCCTGACTTTC
TRBV27	once	TRBJ2-1	TRBD2	CASSLSTGRGEQFF	TGTGCCAGCAGTTTATCGACCGGGAGGGGTGAGCAGTTCTTC
TRBV5-1	once	TRBJ1-1	.	CASSLGRSGNTEAFF	TGCGCCAGCAGCTTGGGGAGGTCGGGGAACACTGAAGCTTTCTTT
TRBV10-1	.	TRBJ2-7	.	CASSGPPSYEQYF	TGCGCCAGCAGTGGACCTCCTAGCTACGAGCAGTACTTC
TRBV12-3/TRBV12-4	.	TRBJ1-1	.	CASSFFLNTEAFF	TGTGCCAGCAGTTTCTTCTTGAACACTGAAGCTTTCTTT
TRBV18	.	TRBJ1-1	.	CASSHREGNTEAFF	TGTGCCAGCTCCCACAGGGAGGGGAACACTGAAGCTTTCTTT
TRBV19	.	TRBJ2-3	TRBD1	CASSSRDREDTQYF	TGTGCCAGTAGTTCCCGGGACAGGGAAGATACGCAGTATTTT
TRBV7-3	.	TRBJ2-5	TRBD1	CASSLIAGGGLETQYF	TGTGCCAGCAGCTTAATTGCAGGGGGTGGGTTGGAGACCCAGTACTTC
TRBV6-6	.	TRBJ2-1	.	CASLGVAEQFF	TGTGCCAGCTTAGGGGTTGCTGAGCAGTTCTTC
TRBV12-3/TRBV12-4	.	TRBJ1-2	.	CASSLGRDYGYTF	TGTGCCAGCAGCTTAGGCAGGGACTATGGCTACACCTTC
TRBV11-2	.	TRBJ1-3	TRBD1	CASSVTGAGNTIYF	TGTGCCAGCAGCGTGACAGGGGCTGGAAACACCATATATTTT
TRBV4-1	.	TRBJ1-2	.	CASSHRTDSQINYGYTF	TGCGCCAGCAGCCATCGCACCGACAGCCAAATCAACTATGGCTACACCTTC
TRBV11-1	.	TRBJ2-7	.	CASSLNRQNEQYF	TGTGCCAGCAGCTTAAATCGACAGAACGAGCAGTACTTC
TRBV6-4	.	TRBJ2-3	TRBD2	CASSDKAGGYTDTQYF	TGTGCCAGCAGTGATAAAGCGGGGGGCTACACAGATACGCAGTATTTT
TRBV3-1/TRBV3-2	.	TRBJ1-1	TRBD1	CASSPSDRGGKAFF	TGTGCCAGCAGCCCCTCGGACAGGGGGGGGAAAGCTTTCTTT
TRBV5-6	.	TRBJ2-7	.	CASSPEGAGYLSYEQYF	TGTGCCAGCAGCCCCGAAGGAGCGGGCTACCTCTCCTACGAGCAGTACTTC
TRBV9	once	TRBJ2-1	.	CASSDSGDLEQFF	TGTGCCAGCAGCGATTCGGGGGACCTTGAGCAGTTCTTC
TRBV7-9	.	TRBJ1-2	.	CASSLVGTPYGYTF	TGTGCCAGCAGCTTAGTAGGGACACCTTATGGCTACACCTTC
TRBV12-2	.	TRBJ2-5	.	CASRLLKTVVKSGTQYF	TGTGCAAGTCGCCTACTAAAGACGGTTGTGAAATCCGGGACCCAGTACTTC
TRBV2	.	TRBJ1-5	.	CASTQDPRGQPQHF	TGTGCCAGCACTCAGGACCCACGGGGTCAGCCCCAGCATTTT
TRBV29-1	once	TRBJ2-6	TRBD1	CSAEVPTGGFSGANVLTF	TGCAGCGCTGAAGTACCGACAGGGGGTTTCTCTGGGGCCAACGTCCTGACTTTC
TRBV6-1	.	TRBJ1-2	.	CASSESGVTNYGYTF	TGTGCCAGCAGTGAAAGCGGGGTTACTAACTATGGCTACACCTTC
TRBV5-6	once	TRBJ2-1	TRBD1	CASSLTWDRGNEQFF	TGTGCCAGCAGCTTAACGTGGGACAGGGGAAATGAGCAGTTCTTC
TRBV3-1/TRBV3-2	.	TRBJ1-1	.	CASSHGQVGTEAFF	TGTGCCAGCAGCCATGGGCAGGTTGGAACTGAAGCTTTCTTT
TRBV10-3	.	TRBJ1-1	.	CAISVGQGGTEAFF	TGTGCCATCAGTGTGGGGCAGGGAGGAACTGAAGCTTTCTTT
TRBV19	.	TRBJ2-2	.	CASRAAGNTGELFF	TGTGCCAGCAGGGCCGCCGGAAACACCGGGGAGCTGTTTTTT
TRBV5-4	.	TRBJ2-7	.	CASSLSGLDYEQYF	TGTGCCAGCAGCTTGTCAGGGTTGGACTACGAGCAGTACTTC
TRBV11-2	.	TRBJ2-7	TRBD1	CASSLEGQGWYEQYF	TGTGCCAGCAGCTTAGAGGGACAGGGGTGGTACGAGCAGTACTTC
TRBV4-3	.	TRBJ1-2	.	CASSQESVGYGYTF	TGCGCCAGCAGCCAAGAGTCGGTTGGCTATGGCTACACCTTC